The 7 T cell receptor beta chains below come from one sample, sequenced in a study of T cells in women clearing cervical HPV infection. Here immunoSEQ multiplex PCR was the method, and the copy in TCRdb shows in-frame clones only, minus some. The sample holds some 20,000 clones. The sequenced sample was blood buffy coat. These receptors all come from a woman aged 18 to 75 with a cervical HPV16 infection that either progressed to CIN3+ or cleared (not recorded which).

Details on this clone: Read data end 3 residues before the CDR3 end; the end is taken from the germline J gene. This rearrangement joins TRBV6-2 or TRBV6-3 to TRBJ1-5; D is unclear. Trimming shortened V by 8 bases and J by 0 bases, and 11 bases separated the two germline ends. Germline lookup yields CDR1 MNHEY and CDR2 SVGEGT. The CDR3 is 14 residues long. The sequenced CDR3 bases are TGTGCCAGCGGCGGTAAATATAGCAATCAGCCC. It is translated as CASGGKYSNQP. The full CDR3 protein reads CASGGKYSNQPQHF.

A word on this clone: The read comes to an end 3 residues before the CDR3 does, leaving the germline J gene to fill in the end. The gene calls are TRBV28 and TRBJ1-6, with a tentative D call TRBD1 (6 bases). V was trimmed by 5 bases and J by 6 bases, leaving 14 bases between them. The CDR3 is made up of 15 amino acids. Germline values: CDR1 MDHEN, CDR2 SYDVKM. CDR3 bases read: TGTGCCAGCAGTGAAGGACAGCTAATTAATTCACCC. Its translation: CASSEGQLINSP. The full CDR3 is CASSEGQLINSPLHF.

With regard to this clone: The read ends 3 residues before the CDR3 terminus; that terminus is restored from the germline J gene. The rearrangement joins TRBV7-3 to TRBJ2-3, with 7 bases that match TRBD1. Germline loops: CDR1 SGHTA, CDR2 FQGTGA. This CDR3 is built from 14 residues. V shed 2 bases and J 7 bases; nucleotides not matched to a gene: 6. The CDR3 spells CASSLDRASNTQYF. CDR3 DNA, as far as it was read: TGTGCCAGCAGCTTAGACAGGGCTTCAAATACG.

Details on this clone: Read sequence stops 3 residues before the CDR3 end, and the germline J gene provides the missing end. In the same sample, other DNA sequences code for this CDR3. The J gene is TRBJ2-3, the V gene TRBV18; TRBD2 might be the D (5 bases). The CDR3 contains 16 residues. Germline assignment: CDR1 KGHSH and CDR2 LQKENI. Between the trimmed V and J ends, which lost 6 bases and 1 base, there was a span of 17 bases. The CDR3 spells CASSPPDGVRTDTQYF. The covered CDR3 bases are TGTGCCAGCTCCCCGCCTGACGGGGTACGCACAGATACG.

The sequenced CDR3 bases are TGTGCCAGCAGCTTAGTAGCGGGAGCGGAGACC. This sequence encodes CASSLVAGAET. The entire CDR3 sequence reads CASSLVAGAETQYF. The chain links TRBV7-2 to TRBJ2-5; 9 bases are shared with TRBD2. Read sequence stops 3 residues before the CDR3 end, and the germline J gene provides the missing end. With 1 base clipped from V and 5 bases from J, the junction kept 2 bases outside the gene matches. This CDR3 contains 14 residues. Germline lookup yields CDR1 SGHTA and CDR2 FQGNSA.

This clone is labeled medium-sized (0.01 to 0.1%) based on frequency. From the germline J gene comes the end of the CDR3, since the read stops 3 residues before it. The chain combines TRBV5-1 with TRBJ2-2; 9 bases agree with TRBD1. Trimming at V came to 2 bases and at J to 4 bases, leaving 6 bases not matched to a gene. This CDR3 has 16 residues. Germline V gene data show CDR1 as SGHRS and CDR2 as YFSETQ. The DNA read from the CDR3 is TGCGCCAGCAGCTTCTGGACAGGGGAATCCACCGGGGAG. This gives the protein CASSFWTGESTGE. The whole CDR3 is CASSFWTGESTGELFF. Filled out from reference TRBV5-1 and TRBJ2-2, the complete variable domain reads KAGVTQTPRYLIKTRGQQVTLSCSPISGHRSVSWYQQTPGQGLQFLFEYFSETQRNKGNFPGRFSGRQFSNSRSEMNVSTLELGDSALYLCASSFWTGESTGELFFGEGSRLTVL.

On this clone: The read finishes 3 residues shy of the CDR3 end, and the germline J gene is used to complete it. The chain is built from TRBV28 and TRBJ1-2; possible D gene TRBD1, 5 bases. CDR1 and CDR2 (germline): MDHEN, SYDVKM. The CDR3 contains 14 residues. The DNA read from the CDR3 is TGTGCCAGCAGCCGCCCGGGGGAACGGACCGGC. Its protein product is CASSRPGERTG. The CDR3 in its entirety is CASSRPGERTGYTF.